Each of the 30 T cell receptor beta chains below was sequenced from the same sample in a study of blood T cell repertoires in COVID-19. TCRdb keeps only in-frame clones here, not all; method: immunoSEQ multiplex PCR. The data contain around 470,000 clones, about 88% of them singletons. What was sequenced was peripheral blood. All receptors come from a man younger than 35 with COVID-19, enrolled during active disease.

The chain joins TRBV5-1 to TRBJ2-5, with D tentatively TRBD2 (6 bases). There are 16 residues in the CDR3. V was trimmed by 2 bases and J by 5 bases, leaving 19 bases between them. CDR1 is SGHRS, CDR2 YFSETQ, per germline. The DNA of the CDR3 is TGCGCCAGCAGCTTTGACCTGTTCGCCAGCGGGGAGACCCAGTACTTC. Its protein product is CASSFDLFASGETQYF.

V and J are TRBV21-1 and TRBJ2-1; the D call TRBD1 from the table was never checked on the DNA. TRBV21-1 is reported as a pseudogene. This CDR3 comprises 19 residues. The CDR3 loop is CASSKVPPARTGFPDEQFF. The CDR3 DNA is TGTGCCAGCAGCAAAGTACCCCCGGCAAGGACAGGTTTCCCCGATGAGCAGTTCTTC.

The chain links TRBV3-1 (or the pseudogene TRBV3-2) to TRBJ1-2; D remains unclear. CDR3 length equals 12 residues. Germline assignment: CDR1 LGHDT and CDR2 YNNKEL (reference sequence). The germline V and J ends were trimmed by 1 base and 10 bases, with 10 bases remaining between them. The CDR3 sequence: CASSQGWAFYTF. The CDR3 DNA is TGTGCCAGCAGCCAAGGTTGGGCCTTCTACACCTTC.

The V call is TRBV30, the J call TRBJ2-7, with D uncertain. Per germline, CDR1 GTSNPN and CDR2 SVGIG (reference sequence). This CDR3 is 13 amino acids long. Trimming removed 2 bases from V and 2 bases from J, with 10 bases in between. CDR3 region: CAWSPTWPYEQYF. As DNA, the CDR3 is TGTGCCTGGAGTCCAACCTGGCCCTACGAGCAGTACTTC.

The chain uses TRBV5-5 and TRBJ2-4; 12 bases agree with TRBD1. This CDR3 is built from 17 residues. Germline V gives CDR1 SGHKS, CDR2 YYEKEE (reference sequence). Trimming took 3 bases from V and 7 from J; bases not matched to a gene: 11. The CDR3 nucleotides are TGTGCCAGCAGCTCAAGGCCGGGACAGGGGGCAACGAACATTCAGTACTTC. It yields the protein CASSSRPGQGATNIQYF. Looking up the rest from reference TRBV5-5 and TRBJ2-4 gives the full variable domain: DAGVTQSPTHLIKTRGQQVTLRCSPISGHKSVSWYQQVLGQGPQFIFQYYEKEERGRGNFPDRFSARQFPNYSSELNVNALLLGDSALYLCASSSRPGQGATNIQYFGAGTRLSVL.

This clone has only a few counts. The CDR3 loop is CASSDPIDRPSYNEQFF. The CDR3 nucleotides read TGTGCCAGCAGTGACCCTATCGACAGACCCTCCTACAATGAGCAGTTCTTC. The rearrangement uses TRBV6-1 and TRBJ2-1, with D perhaps matching TRBD1 (5 bases). V was pared by 3 bases and J by 0 bases, with 15 bases between. The germline V gene encodes CDR1 MNHNS and CDR2 SASEGT. This CDR3 is built from 17 residues.

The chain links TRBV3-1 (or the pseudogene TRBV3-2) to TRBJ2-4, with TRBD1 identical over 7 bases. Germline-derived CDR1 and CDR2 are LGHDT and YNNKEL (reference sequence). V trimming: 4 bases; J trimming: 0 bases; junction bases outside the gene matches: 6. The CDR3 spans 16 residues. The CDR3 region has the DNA TGTGCCAGCAGCCTAGGACAGGCACTAGCCAAAAACATTCAGTACTTC. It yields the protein CASSLGQALAKNIQYF.

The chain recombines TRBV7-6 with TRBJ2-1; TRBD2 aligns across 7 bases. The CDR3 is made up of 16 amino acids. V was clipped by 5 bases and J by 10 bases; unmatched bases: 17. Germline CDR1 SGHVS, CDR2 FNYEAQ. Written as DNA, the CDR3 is TGTGCCAGCAGCCCCCGCGCTGGGACTACGTCATACGAGCAGTTCTTC. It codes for CASSPRAGTTSYEQFF.

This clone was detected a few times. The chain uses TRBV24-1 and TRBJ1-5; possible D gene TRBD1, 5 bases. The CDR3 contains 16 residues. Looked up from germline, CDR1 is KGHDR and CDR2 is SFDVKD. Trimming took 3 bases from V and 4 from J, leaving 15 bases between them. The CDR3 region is CATSDAREGINQPQHF. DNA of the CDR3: TGTGCCACCAGTGATGCCCGGGAGGGGATAAATCAGCCCCAGCATTTT.

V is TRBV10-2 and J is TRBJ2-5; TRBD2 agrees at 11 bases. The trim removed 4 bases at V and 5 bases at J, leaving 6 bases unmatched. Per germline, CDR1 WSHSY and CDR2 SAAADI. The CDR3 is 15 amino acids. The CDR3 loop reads CASSATSGGWETQYF. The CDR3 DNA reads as TGCGCCAGCAGTGCTACTAGCGGGGGCTGGGAGACCCAGTACTTC.

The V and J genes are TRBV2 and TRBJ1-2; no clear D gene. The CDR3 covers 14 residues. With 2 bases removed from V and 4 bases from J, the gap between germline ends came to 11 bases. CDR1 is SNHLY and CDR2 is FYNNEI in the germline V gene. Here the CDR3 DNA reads TGTGCCAGCAGTGAACCGGGAGTAAGCTATGGCTACACCTTC. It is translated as CASSEPGVSYGYTF.

The CDR3 spells CATKTVMNTEAFF. The CDR3 DNA is TGTGCCACCAAGACAGTCATGAACACTGAAGCTTTCTTT. J is TRBJ1-1 and V is TRBV6-6; a weak D match, TRBD1 (5 bases). Germline V CDR1 and CDR2: MNHNY, SVGAGI (reference sequence). Between the trimmed V and J ends, which lost 10 bases and 0 bases, there was a span of 12 bases. The CDR3 is 13 amino acids.

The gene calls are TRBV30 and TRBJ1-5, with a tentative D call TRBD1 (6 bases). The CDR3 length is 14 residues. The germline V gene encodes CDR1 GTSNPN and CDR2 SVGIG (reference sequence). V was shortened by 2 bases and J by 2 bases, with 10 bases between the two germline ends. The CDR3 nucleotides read TGTGCCTGGAGTTGGGGGCAGGGCAATCAGCCCCAGCATTTT. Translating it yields CAWSWGQGNQPQHF.

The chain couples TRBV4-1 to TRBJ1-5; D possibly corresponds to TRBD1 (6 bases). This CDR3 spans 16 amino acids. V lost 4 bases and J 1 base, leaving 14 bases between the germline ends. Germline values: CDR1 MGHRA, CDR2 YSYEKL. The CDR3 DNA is TGCGCCAGCAGCCCCTCGGGACATCCGAGCAATCAGCCCCAGCATTTT. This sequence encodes CASSPSGHPSNQPQHF.

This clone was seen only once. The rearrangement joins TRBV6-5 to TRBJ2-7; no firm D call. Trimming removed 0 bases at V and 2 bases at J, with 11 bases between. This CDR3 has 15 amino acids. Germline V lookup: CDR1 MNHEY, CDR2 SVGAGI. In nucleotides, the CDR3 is TGTGCCAGCAGTTACTCGACTTCTTCGACCTACGAGCAGTACTTC. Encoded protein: CASSYSTSSTYEQYF.

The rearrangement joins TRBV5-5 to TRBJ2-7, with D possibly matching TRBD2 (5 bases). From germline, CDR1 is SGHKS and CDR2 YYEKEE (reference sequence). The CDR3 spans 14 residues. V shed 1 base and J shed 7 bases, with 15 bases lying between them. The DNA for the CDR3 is TGTGCCAGCAGCTTGTCGGGAACTCATGGGGAGCAGTACTTC. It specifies CASSLSGTHGEQYF.

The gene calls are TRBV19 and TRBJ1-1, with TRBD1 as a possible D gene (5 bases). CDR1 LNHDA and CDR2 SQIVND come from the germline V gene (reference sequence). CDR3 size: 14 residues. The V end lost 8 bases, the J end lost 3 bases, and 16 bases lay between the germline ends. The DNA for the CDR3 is TGTGCCAGTCGCATGGGGCTACAGGACACTGAAGCTTTCTTT. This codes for CASRMGLQDTEAFF.

The CDR3 spells CASTPQRTGHYGYTF. The CDR3 nucleotides read TGTGCCAGTACCCCCCAGCGGACAGGACACTATGGCTACACCTTC. The V gene is TRBV19, the J gene TRBJ1-2, with 7 positions matching TRBD1. This CDR3 comprises 15 residues. V shed 7 bases and J 3 bases; nucleotides not matched to a gene: 11. CDR1 and CDR2 from the germline V gene are LNHDA and SQIVND (reference sequence).

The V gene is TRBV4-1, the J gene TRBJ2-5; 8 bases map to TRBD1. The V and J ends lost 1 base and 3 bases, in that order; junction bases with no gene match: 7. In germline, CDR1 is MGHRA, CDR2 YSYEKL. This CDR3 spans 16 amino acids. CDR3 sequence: CASSQAGTGWEETQYF. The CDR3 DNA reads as TGCGCCAGCAGCCAAGCCGGGACAGGCTGGGAAGAGACCCAGTACTTC.

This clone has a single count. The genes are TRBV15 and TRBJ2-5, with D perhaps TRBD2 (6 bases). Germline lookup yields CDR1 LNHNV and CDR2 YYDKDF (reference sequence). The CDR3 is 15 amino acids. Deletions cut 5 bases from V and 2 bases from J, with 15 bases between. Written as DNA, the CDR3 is TGTGCCACCAGCGGAGGGAAAGGGGCACAAGAGACCCAGTACTTC. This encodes CATSGGKGAQETQYF.

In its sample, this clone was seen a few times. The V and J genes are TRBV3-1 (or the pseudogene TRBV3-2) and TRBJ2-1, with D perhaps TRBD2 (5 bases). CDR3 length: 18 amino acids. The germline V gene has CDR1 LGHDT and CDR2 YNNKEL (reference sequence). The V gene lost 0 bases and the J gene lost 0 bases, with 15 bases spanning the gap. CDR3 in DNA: TGTGCCAGCAGCCAAGAACGAGGGAGTGGGAGCTCCTACAATGAGCAGTTCTTC. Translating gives CASSQERGSGSSYNEQFF.

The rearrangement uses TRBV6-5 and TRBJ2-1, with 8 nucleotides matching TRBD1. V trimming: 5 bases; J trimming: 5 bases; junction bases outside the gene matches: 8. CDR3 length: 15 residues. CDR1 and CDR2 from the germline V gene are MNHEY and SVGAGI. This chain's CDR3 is CASSPDRGSHNEQFF. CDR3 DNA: TGTGCCAGCAGTCCCGACAGGGGTAGCCACAATGAGCAGTTCTTC.

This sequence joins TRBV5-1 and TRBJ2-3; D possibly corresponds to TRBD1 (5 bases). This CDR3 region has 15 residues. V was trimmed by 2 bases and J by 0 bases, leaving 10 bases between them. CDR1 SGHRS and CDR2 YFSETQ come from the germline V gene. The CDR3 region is CASSFSPGSTDTQYF. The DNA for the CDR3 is TGCGCCAGCAGCTTTTCCCCAGGGAGCACAGATACGCAGTATTTT.

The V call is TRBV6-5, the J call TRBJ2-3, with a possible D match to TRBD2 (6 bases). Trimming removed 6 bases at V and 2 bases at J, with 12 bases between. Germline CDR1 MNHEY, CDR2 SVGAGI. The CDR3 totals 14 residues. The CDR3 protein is CASRTAGPTDTQYF. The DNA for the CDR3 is TGTGCCAGCAGGACAGCGGGCCCCACAGATACGCAGTATTTT.

CDR3 in amino acids: CASSYGQGLFYGYTF. The CDR3 DNA reads as TGTGCCAGCAGCTACGGACAGGGCCTTTTCTATGGCTACACCTTC. This chain links TRBV2 with TRBJ1-2, with 8 bases aligning to TRBD1. V dropped 6 bases and J dropped 4; count of bases not matched to a gene: 10. Per the germline V gene, CDR1 is SNHLY and CDR2 is FYNNEI. This CDR3 comprises 15 residues. The variable domain in full, completed from reference TRBV2 and TRBJ1-2, reads EPEVTQTPSHQVTQMGQEVILRCVPISNHLYFYWYRQILGQKVEFLVSFYNNEISEKSEIFDDQFSVERPDGSNFTLKIRSTKLEDSAMYFCASSYGQGLFYGYTFGSGTRLTVV.

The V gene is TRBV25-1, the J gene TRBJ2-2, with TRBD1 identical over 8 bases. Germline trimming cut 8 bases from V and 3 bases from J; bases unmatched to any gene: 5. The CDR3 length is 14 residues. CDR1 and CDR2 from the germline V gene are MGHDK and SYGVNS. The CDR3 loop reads CASRDRWDTGELFF. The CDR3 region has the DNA TGTGCCAGCCGGGACAGGTGGGACACCGGGGAGCTGTTTTTT.

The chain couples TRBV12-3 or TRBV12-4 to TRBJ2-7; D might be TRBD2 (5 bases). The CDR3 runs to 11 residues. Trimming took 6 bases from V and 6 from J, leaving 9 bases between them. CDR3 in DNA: TGTGCCAGCAGCTTCAGCGGCGAGCAGTACTTC. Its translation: CASSFSGEQYF.

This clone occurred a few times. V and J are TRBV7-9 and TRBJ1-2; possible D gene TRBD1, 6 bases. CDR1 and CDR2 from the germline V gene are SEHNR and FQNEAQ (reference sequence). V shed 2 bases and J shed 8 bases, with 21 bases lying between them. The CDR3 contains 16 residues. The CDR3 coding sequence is TGTGCCAGCAGCTTATATCAGGGGCCCCTAGTGAGGGGCTACACCTTC. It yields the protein CASSLYQGPLVRGYTF.

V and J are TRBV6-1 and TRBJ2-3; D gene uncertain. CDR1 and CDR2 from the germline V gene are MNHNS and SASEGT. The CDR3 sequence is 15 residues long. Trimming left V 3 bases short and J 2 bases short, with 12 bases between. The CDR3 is CASSDKLSFTDTQYF. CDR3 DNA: TGTGCCAGCAGTGATAAACTCTCGTTCACAGATACGCAGTATTTT.

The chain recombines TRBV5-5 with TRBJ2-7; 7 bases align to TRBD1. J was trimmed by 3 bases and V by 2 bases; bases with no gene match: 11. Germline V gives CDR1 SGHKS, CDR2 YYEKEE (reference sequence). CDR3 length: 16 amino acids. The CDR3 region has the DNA TGTGCCAGCAGCTTTCGAGGCCAGGGGGACGACTACGAGCAGTACTTC. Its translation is CASSFRGQGDDYEQYF.